The 23 T cell receptor beta chains presented below share a single source sample, sequenced in a study of shared clonotypes between healthy human individuals. The table came from immunoSEQ multiplex PCR; TCRdb's copy has only in-frame clones and leaves some out. Of over 2 million clones listed, about 90% are singletons. The sample comprised naive CD4+ T cells from PBMCs. Stated subset: CD45RA+ positively selected. These receptors were obtained from a man aged 18 to 29 in good health. Some clones in this sample may be carry-over from other donors' samples.

This clone was observed once. The V call is TRBV5-6, the J call TRBJ1-3; no clear D. The germline V gene has CDR1 SGHDT and CDR2 YYEEEE. The V end was cut by 2 bases, the J end by 4 bases, with 10 bases between. The CDR3 is 14 amino acids. In DNA, the CDR3 is TGTGCCAGCAGCTTCGGGCAGAGGGGAAACACCATATATTTT. It codes for CASSFGQRGNTIYF.

The chain combines TRBV5-1 with TRBJ1-2; D is perhaps TRBD1 (5 bases). V was clipped by 3 bases and J by 5 bases, with 14 bases between them. The germline CDR1 and CDR2 sequences are SGHRS and YFSETQ. The CDR3 runs 14 residues. The CDR3 DNA follows: TGCGCCAGCAGCTCAACACCGGGGCTTTATGGCTACACCTTC. It encodes CASSSTPGLYGYTF.

The rearrangement links TRBV5-1 to TRBJ1-2; D gene ambiguous. Trimming pared 4 bases from V and 8 bases from J, leaving 15 bases between. Per the germline V gene, CDR1 is SGHRS and CDR2 is YFSETQ. The CDR3 is made up of 13 amino acids. The CDR3 loop reads CASSPDTSGGYTF. In DNA, the CDR3 is TGCGCCAGCAGCCCCGACACCTCCGGGGGCTACACCTTC. Using reference TRBV5-1 and TRBJ1-2 for the parts outside the CDR3, the full variable domain is KAGVTQTPRYLIKTRGQQVTLSCSPISGHRSVSWYQQTPGQGLQFLFEYFSETQRNKGNFPGRFSGRQFSNSRSEMNVSTLELGDSALYLCASSPDTSGGYTFGSGTRLTVV.

The gene calls are TRBV28 and TRBJ1-1; possible D gene TRBD1, 5 bases. The CDR3 contains 15 residues. Per germline, CDR1 MDHEN and CDR2 SYDVKM. The V end was cut by 5 bases, the J end by 4 bases, with 17 bases between. The CDR3 loop is CASSPPLGGVTEAFF. The DNA for the CDR3 is TGTGCCAGCAGTCCACCGCTGGGGGGGGTCACTGAAGCTTTCTTT. The full variable domain, with the rest looked up from reference TRBV28 and TRBJ1-1, is DVKVTQSSRYLVKRTGEKVFLECVQDMDHENMFWYRQDPGLGLRLIYFSYDVKMKEKGDIPEGYSVSREKKERFSLILESASTNQTSMYLCASSPPLGGVTEAFFGQGTRLTVV.

The J gene is TRBJ2-2, the V gene TRBV2, with D tentatively TRBD2 (5 bases). Trimming took 4 bases from V and 8 from J, leaving 14 bases between them. This CDR3 has 14 amino acids. CDR1 and CDR2 (germline): SNHLY, FYNNEI. The CDR3 loop reads CASSVDLKTGELFF. In DNA form, the CDR3 reads TGTGCCAGCAGTGTGGACTTAAAAACGGGGGAGCTGTTTTTT. Variable domain in full (rest from reference TRBV2 and TRBJ2-2): EPEVTQTPSHQVTQMGQEVILRCVPISNHLYFYWYRQILGQKVEFLVSFYNNEISEKSEIFDDQFSVERPDGSNFTLKIRSTKLEDSAMYFCASSVDLKTGELFFGEGSRLTVL.

Comments on this clone: This specimen includes other DNA sequences encoding the same CDR3. The V gene is TRBV5-1, the J gene TRBJ2-1, with D unresolved. Looked up from germline, CDR1 is SGHRS and CDR2 is YFSETQ. Trimming shortened V by 0 bases and J by 0 bases, and 13 bases separated the two germline ends. CDR3 length: 17 residues. The CDR3, as DNA: TGCGCCAGCAGCTTGGCTCTCGGCGGAAGCTCCTACAATGAGCAGTTCTTC. This encodes CASSLALGGSSYNEQFF.

The chain employs TRBV7-9 and TRBJ2-1, with TRBD2 matching over 8 bases. This CDR3 comprises 15 residues. Trimming removed 5 bases from V and 6 bases from J; junction bases left unmatched: 9. Per the germline V gene, CDR1 is SEHNR and CDR2 is FQNEAQ (reference sequence). The DNA of the CDR3 is TGTGCCAGCAGCCAGTGGTTAGCGGGATCCAATGAGCAGTTCTTC. Protein: CASSQWLAGSNEQFF.

The gene calls are TRBV28 and TRBJ2-1; maybe TRBD2 (6 bases). CDR1 MDHEN and CDR2 SYDVKM come from the germline V gene. There are 17 residues in the CDR3. V was cut by 1 base and J by 0 bases, with 13 bases left in between. Here the CDR3 reads CASSLSGLTYSYNEQFF. The CDR3 DNA reads as TGTGCCAGCAGTTTATCCGGACTAACCTACTCCTACAATGAGCAGTTCTTC.

The J gene is TRBJ2-3, the V gene TRBV19; 8 nucleotides match TRBD2. Trimming at V came to 4 bases and at J to 4 bases, leaving 13 bases not matched to a gene. The CDR3 is 17 amino acids. Germline loops: CDR1 LNHDA, CDR2 SQIVND (reference sequence). The CDR3 spells CASSRNIAGSFSDTQYF. CDR3 nucleotides: TGTGCCAGTAGTAGAAATATAGCGGGATCGTTCTCAGATACGCAGTATTTT.

The rearrangement uses TRBV28 and TRBJ1-1; 7 bases match TRBD1. Germline lookup yields CDR1 MDHEN and CDR2 SYDVKM. After removal of 3 bases from V and 3 bases from J, the junction contained 10 bases not matched to a gene. The CDR3 contains 16 residues. CDR3 coding DNA: TGTGCCAGCAGTTTCGCAGGGGGGCGAGTTTACACTGAAGCTTTCTTT. Translating it yields CASSFAGGRVYTEAFF.

Of note for this clone: Other nucleotide sequences in the sample specify the same CDR3. V gene TRBV29-1 combines with J gene TRBJ1-2; a possible D gene is TRBD1 (6 bases). This CDR3 is built from 12 residues. The V and J ends lost 6 bases and 6 bases respectively, with 14 bases between them. The germline CDR1 and CDR2 sequences are SQVTM and ANQGSEA. The CDR3 DNA reads as TGCAGCGTCGGGGGGCAGGGGAATGGCTACACCTTC. Protein: CSVGGQGNGYTF. Complete variable domain (other parts from reference TRBV29-1 and TRBJ1-2): SAVISQKPSRDICQRGTSLTIQCQVDSQVTMMFWYRQQPGQSLTLIATANQGSEATYESGFVIDKFPISRPNLTFSTLTVSNMSPEDSSIYLCSVGGQGNGYTFGSGTRLTVV.

The chain carries TRBV28 and TRBJ2-7; D remains unclear. The germline gives CDR1 MDHEN, CDR2 SYDVKM. Trimming stripped 6 bases from V and 0 bases from J, with 18 bases between. CDR3 length: 16 residues. CDR3 bases: TGTGCCAGCAGCCTCCGGCTAACTACGCCCTCCTACGAGCAGTACTTC. Translated: CASSLRLTTPSYEQYF.

This clone is a singleton in its sample. J is TRBJ2-1 and V is TRBV7-3, with TRBD2 matching 7 bases. This CDR3 region has 16 residues. The germline V gene has CDR1 SGHTA and CDR2 FQGTGA. The V segment lost 1 base and the J segment 4 bases; nucleotides outside the gene matches: 7. CDR3 in DNA: TGTGCCAGCAGCTTAAAGGGGTCTAGCGGTTACAATGAGCAGTTCTTC. Residues: CASSLKGSSGYNEQFF.

This chain uses TRBV29-1 with TRBJ2-1; 7 bases map to TRBD2. Germline V gene lookup returns CDR1 SQVTM and CDR2 ANQGSEA. This CDR3 contains 13 residues. V lost 4 bases to trimming and J lost 7 bases; unmatched junction nucleotides: 7. The CDR3 DNA follows: TGCAGCGTTGGGACTAGGTTGACGAATGAGCAGTTCTTC. Its translation: CSVGTRLTNEQFF.

The chain couples TRBV29-1 to TRBJ2-1; no clear D. The V and J ends lost 4 bases and 0 bases respectively, with 10 bases between them. This CDR3 is built from 14 residues. CDR1 is SQVTM and CDR2 is ANQGSEA in the germline V gene. This chain's CDR3 is CSVAGSSSYNEQFF. The CDR3 nucleotides read TGCAGCGTTGCTGGCTCCAGCTCCTACAATGAGCAGTTCTTC.

The chain combines TRBV5-1 with TRBJ2-3; no reliable D call. CDR1 and CDR2 from the germline V gene are SGHRS and YFSETQ. V was shortened by 0 bases and J by 4 bases, with 12 bases between the two germline ends. The CDR3 contains 15 residues. The CDR3 region is CASSLVSNPPDTQYF. The CDR3 DNA sequence: TGCGCCAGCAGCTTGGTCTCGAACCCCCCAGATACGCAGTATTTT.

The chain carries TRBV19 and TRBJ2-2, with a tentative D call TRBD1 (6 bases). The CDR3 is 15 residues long. V was trimmed by 7 bases and J by 2 bases, leaving 14 bases between them. The germline CDR1 and CDR2 sequences are LNHDA and SQIVND (reference sequence). The CDR3 nucleotides are TGTGCCAGTACCCCGGGACAAGTTAACACCGGGGAGCTGTTTTTT. It yields the protein CASTPGQVNTGELFF. Full variable domain (missing parts from reference TRBV19 and TRBJ2-2): DGGITQSPKYLFRKEGQNVTLSCEQNLNHDAMYWYRQDPGQGLRLIYYSQIVNDFQKGDIAEGYSVSREKKESFPLTVTSAQKNPTAFYLCASTPGQVNTGELFFGEGSRLTVL.

The rearrangement uses TRBV9 and TRBJ1-6; D not resolved. Germline CDR1 is SGDLS and CDR2 is YYNGEE. The ends were cut back, 2 bases at V and 9 bases at J, with 12 bases in the middle. This CDR3 region has 14 residues. The CDR3 spells CASSVFDLSSPLHF. CDR3 nucleotides: TGTGCCAGCAGCGTGTTTGACCTGAGTTCACCCCTCCACTTT.

The chain links TRBV2 to TRBJ2-2; D remains unclear. The CDR3 sequence is 17 residues long. Germline-derived CDR1 and CDR2 are SNHLY and FYNNEI. V shed 6 bases and J shed 2 bases, with 19 bases lying between them. CDR3 sequence: CASRSGRTNPNTGELFF. The CDR3 DNA follows: TGTGCCAGCAGGTCTGGCAGAACCAATCCTAACACCGGGGAGCTGTTTTTT.

V gene TRBV6-1 combines with J gene TRBJ2-1, with TRBD2 identical over 14 bases. The CDR3 has 15 amino acids. V lost 7 bases and J lost 8; bases outside the gene matches: 7. Germline V lookup: CDR1 MNHNS, CDR2 SASEGT. CDR3 in amino acids: CASTWTSGRKDEQFF. The CDR3 DNA reads TGTGCCAGCACCTGGACTAGCGGGAGGAAGGATGAGCAGTTCTTC.

This chain uses TRBV19 with TRBJ2-2, with D unclear. This CDR3 is built from 20 residues. V was shortened by 6 bases and J by 3 bases, with 29 bases between the two germline ends. The germline V gene encodes CDR1 LNHDA and CDR2 SQIVND (reference sequence). The CDR3 DNA is TGTGCCAGTAGCCCAAAATCTTCTATTTTTTTCCTCGGTTACACCGGGGAGCTGTTTTTT. This translates into CASSPKSSIFFLGYTGELFF.

This clone showed up just once. The chain combines TRBV28 with TRBJ2-7; 9 nucleotides match TRBD1. CDR1 is MDHEN, CDR2 SYDVKM, per germline. The CDR3 spans 13 residues. V trimming: 10 bases; J trimming: 5 bases; junction bases outside the gene matches: 9. The CDR3 sequence: CATNRDRANEQYF. The DNA for the CDR3 is TGTGCCACCAACCGGGACAGGGCCAACGAGCAGTACTTC.

The V gene is TRBV7-2, the J gene TRBJ1-4; D is ambiguous. Germline V gives CDR1 SGHTA, CDR2 FQGNSA. The CDR3 runs 13 residues. Trimming removed 1 base from V and 8 bases from J, with 8 bases in between. CDR3 coding DNA: TGTGCCAGCAGCTTAGAAAAGCAGGAAAAACTGTTTTTT. It is translated as CASSLEKQEKLFF.